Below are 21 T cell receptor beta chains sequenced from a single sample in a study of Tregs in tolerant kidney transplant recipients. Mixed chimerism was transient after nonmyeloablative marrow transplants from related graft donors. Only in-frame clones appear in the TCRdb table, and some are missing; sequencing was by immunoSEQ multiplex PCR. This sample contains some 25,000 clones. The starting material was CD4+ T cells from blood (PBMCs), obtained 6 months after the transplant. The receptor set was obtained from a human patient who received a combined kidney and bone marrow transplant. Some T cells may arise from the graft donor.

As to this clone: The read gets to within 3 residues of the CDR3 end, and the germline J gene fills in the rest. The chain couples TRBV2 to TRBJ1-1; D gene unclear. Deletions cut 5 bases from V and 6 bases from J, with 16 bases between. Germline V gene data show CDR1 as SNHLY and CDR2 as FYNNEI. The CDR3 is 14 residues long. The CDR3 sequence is CASSTDIPGAEAFF. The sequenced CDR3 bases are TGTGCCAGCAGTACCGACATACCTGGCGCTGAA.

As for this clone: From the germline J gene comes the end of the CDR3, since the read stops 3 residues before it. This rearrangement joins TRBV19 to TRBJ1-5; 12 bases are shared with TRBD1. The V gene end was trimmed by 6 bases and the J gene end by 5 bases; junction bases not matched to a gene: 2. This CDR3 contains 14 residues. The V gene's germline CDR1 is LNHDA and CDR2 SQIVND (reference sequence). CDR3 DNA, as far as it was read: TGTGCCAGTAGGGGGGACAGGGGGCATCAGCCC. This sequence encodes CASRGDRGHQP. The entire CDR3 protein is CASRGDRGHQPQHF.

The CDR3 region is CASSLGQGNSPLHF. The covered CDR3 bases are TGTGCCAGCTCACTGGGACAGGGGAATTCACCC. The chain recombines TRBV18 with TRBJ1-6; 10 bases are a match to TRBD1. The sequence runs out 3 residues before the end of the CDR3; the remainder is reconstructed from the germline J gene. CDR3 length equals 14 residues. Germline V CDR1 and CDR2: KGHSH, LQKENI. V lost 4 bases, J lost 7 bases, and 1 base stayed unmatched.

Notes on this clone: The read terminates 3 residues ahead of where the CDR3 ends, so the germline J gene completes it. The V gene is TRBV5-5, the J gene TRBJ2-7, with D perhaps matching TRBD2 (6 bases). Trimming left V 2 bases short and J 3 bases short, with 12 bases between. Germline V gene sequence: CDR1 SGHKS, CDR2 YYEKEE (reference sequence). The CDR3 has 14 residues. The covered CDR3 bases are TGTGCCAGCAGCTTACTAGCATACCGCTACGAG. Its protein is CASSLLAYRYE. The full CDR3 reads CASSLLAYRYEQYF.

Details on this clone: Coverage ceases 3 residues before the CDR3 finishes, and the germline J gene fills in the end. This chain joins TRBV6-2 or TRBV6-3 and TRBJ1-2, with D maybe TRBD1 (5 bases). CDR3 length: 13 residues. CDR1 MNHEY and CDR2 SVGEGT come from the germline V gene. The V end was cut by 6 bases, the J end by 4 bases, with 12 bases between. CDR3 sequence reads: CASRDPDSYGYTF. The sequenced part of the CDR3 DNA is TGTGCCAGCAGAGATCCAGACAGCTATGGC.

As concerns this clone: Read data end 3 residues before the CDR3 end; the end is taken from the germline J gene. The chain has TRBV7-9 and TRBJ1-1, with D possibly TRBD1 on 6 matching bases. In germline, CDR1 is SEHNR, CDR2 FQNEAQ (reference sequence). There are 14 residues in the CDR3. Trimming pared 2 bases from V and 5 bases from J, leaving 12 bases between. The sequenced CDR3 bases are TGTGCCAGCAGCTTAAGCGGGGGCAATACTGAA. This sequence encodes CASSLSGGNTE. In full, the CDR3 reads CASSLSGGNTEAFF. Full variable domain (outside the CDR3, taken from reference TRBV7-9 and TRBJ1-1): DTGVSQNPRHKITKRGQNVTFRCDPISEHNRLYWYRQTLGQGPEFLTYFQNEAQLEKSRLLSDRFSAERPKGSFSTLEIQRTEQGDSAMYLCASSLSGGNTEAFFGQGTRLTVV.

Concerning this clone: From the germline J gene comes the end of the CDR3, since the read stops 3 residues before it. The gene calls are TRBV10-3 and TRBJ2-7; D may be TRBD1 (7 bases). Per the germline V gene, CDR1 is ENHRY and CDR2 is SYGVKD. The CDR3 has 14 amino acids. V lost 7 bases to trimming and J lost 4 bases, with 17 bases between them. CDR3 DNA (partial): TGTGCCATCACCGTGGGGCCAGGGGGGTACGAG. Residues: CAITVGPGGYE. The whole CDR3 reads CAITVGPGGYEQYF.

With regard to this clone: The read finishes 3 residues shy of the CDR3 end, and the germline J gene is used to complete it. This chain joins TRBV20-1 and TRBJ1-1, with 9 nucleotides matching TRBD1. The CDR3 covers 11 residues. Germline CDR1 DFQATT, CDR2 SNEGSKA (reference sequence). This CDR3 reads CSAYGQGEAFF. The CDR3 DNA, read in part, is TGCAGTGCCTATGGACAGGGGGAA.

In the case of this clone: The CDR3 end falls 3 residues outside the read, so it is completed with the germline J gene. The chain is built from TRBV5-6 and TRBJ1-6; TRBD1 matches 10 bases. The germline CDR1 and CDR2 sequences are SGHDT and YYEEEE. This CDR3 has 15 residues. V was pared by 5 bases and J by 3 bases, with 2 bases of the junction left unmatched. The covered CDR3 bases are TGTGCCAGCAGGTGGACAGGGGGCTATAATTCACCC. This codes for CASRWTGGYNSP. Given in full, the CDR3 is CASRWTGGYNSPLHF.

The CDR3 bases that were read are TGTGCCGGCCTGAAGGGGAACTATGGC. Amino acids: CAGLKGNYG. The CDR3 in full is CAGLKGNYGYTF. The chain links TRBV7-9 to TRBJ1-2; possible D gene TRBD1, 5 bases. The CDR3 end lies 3 residues beyond the end of the read and is filled in from the germline J gene. Germline V gives CDR1 SEHNR, CDR2 FQNEAQ (reference sequence). The length of the CDR3 is 12 residues. Trimming took 11 bases from V and 2 from J, leaving 12 bases between them.

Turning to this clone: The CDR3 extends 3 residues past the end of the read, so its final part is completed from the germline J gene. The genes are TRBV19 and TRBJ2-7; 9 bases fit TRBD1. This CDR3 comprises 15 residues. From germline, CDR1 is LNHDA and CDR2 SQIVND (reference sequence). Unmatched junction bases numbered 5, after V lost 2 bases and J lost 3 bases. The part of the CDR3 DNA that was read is TGTGCCAGTAGTATATCCGGGACAGGGCTCTACGAG. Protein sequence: CASSISGTGLYE. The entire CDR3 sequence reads CASSISGTGLYEQYF.

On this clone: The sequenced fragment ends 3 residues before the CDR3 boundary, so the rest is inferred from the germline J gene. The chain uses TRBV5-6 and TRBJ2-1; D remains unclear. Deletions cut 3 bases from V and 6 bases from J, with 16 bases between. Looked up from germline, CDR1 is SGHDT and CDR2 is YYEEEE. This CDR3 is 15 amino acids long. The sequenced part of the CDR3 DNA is TGTGCCAGCAGCTGGAACGCAGGAAAGGGCAATGAG. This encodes CASSWNAGKGNE. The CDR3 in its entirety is CASSWNAGKGNEQFF.

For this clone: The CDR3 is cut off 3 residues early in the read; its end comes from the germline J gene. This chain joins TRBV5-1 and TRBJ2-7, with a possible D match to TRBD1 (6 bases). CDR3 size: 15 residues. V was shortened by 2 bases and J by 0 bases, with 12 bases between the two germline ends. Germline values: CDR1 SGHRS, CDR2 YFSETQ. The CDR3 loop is CASSFDRLYSYEQYF. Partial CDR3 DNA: TGCGCCAGCAGCTTTGACAGGTTATACTCCTACGAG.

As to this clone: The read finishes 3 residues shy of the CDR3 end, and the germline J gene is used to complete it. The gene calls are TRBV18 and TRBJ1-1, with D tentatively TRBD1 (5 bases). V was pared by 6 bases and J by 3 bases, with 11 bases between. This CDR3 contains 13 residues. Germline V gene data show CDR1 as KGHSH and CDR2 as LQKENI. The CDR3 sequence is CASSANRYTEAFF. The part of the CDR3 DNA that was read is TGTGCCAGCTCCGCTAACAGGTACACTGAA.

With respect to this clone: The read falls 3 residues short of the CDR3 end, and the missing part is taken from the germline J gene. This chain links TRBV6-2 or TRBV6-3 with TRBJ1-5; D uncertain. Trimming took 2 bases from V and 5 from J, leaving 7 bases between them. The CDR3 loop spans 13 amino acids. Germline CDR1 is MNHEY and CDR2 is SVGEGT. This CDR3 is CASSYIPYQPQHF. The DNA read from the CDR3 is TGTGCCAGCAGTTACATCCCATATCAGCCC.

The CDR3 DNA, read in part, is TGTGCCAGCAGCAGGCTAGCGGGAACCGGGGAG. This sequence encodes CASSRLAGTGE. From start to end, the CDR3 is CASSRLAGTGELFF. The chain uses TRBV2 and TRBJ2-2; 9 bases are shared with TRBD2. The sequenced fragment ends 3 residues before the CDR3 boundary, so the rest is inferred from the germline J gene. Trimming took 6 bases from V and 5 from J; bases not matched to a gene: 4. CDR3 length: 14 amino acids. CDR1 SNHLY and CDR2 FYNNEI come from the germline V gene.

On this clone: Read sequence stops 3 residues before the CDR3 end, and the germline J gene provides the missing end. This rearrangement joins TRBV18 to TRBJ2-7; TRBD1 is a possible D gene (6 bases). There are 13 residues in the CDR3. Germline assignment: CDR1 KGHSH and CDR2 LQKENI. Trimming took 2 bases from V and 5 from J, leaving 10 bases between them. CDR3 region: CASSPGGSDEQYF. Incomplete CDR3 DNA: TGTGCCAGCTCACCAGGGGGCTCGGACGAG.

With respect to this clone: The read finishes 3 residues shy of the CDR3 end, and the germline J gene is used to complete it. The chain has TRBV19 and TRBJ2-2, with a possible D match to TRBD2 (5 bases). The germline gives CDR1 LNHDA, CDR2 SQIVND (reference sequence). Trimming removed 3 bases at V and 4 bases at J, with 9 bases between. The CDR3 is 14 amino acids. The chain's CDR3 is CASSIGVGTGELFF. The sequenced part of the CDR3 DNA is TGTGCCAGTAGTATCGGGGTAGGCACCGGGGAG.

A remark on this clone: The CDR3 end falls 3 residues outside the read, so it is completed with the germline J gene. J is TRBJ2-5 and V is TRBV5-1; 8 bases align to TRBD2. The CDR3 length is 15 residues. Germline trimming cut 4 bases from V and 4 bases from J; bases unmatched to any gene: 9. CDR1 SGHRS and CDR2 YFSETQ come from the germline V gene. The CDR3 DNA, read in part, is TGCGCCAGCAGCCGAGAGTTAGCGGGGCTAGAGACC. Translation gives CASSRELAGLET. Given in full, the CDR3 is CASSRELAGLETQYF.

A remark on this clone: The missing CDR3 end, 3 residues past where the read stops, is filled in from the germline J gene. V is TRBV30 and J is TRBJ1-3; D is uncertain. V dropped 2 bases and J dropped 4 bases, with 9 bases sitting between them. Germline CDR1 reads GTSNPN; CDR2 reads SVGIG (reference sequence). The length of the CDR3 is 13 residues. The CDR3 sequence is CAWSPIPGNTIYF. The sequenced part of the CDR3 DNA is TGTGCCTGGAGTCCCATCCCCGGAAACACC.

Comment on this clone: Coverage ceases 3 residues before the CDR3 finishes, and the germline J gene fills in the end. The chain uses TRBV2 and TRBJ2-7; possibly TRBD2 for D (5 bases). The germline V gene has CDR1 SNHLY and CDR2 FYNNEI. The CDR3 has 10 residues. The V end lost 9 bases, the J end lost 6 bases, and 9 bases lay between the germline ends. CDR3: CASGEGEQYF. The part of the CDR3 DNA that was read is TGTGCCAGTGGAGAGGGCGAG.